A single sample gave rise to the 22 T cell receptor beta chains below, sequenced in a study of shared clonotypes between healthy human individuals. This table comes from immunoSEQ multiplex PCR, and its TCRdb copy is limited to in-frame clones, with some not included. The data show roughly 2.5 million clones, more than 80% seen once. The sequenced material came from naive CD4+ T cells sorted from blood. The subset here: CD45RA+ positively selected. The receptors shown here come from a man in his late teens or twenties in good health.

Here the CDR3 reads CASSHSRDSSYNSPLHF. CDR3 coding DNA: TGCGCCAGCAGCCATAGCCGGGACAGTTCGTATAATTCACCCCTCCACTTT. V usage is TRBV4-1 and J usage is TRBJ1-6; 7 bases are shared with TRBD1. J gave up 4 bases and V 3 bases, and 9 bases lay outside the gene matches. Germline V lookup: CDR1 MGHRA, CDR2 YSYEKL. The CDR3 length is 17 residues.

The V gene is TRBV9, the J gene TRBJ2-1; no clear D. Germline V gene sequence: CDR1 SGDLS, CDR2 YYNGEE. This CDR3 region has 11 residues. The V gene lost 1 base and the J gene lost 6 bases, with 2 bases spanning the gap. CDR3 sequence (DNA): TGTGCCAGCAGCGTAACCAATGAGCAGTTCTTC. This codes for CASSVTNEQFF.

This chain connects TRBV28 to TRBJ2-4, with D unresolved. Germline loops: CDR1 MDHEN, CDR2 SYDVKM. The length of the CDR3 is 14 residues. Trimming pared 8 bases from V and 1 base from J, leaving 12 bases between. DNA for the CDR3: TGTGCCAGCGGGGTTGGGCGGGCCAAAAACATTCAGTACTTC. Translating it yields CASGVGRAKNIQYF. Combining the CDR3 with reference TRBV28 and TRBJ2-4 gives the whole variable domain DVKVTQSSRYLVKRTGEKVFLECVQDMDHENMFWYRQDPGLGLRLIYFSYDVKMKEKGDIPEGYSVSREKKERFSLILESASTNQTSMYLCASGVGRAKNIQYFGAGTRLSVL.

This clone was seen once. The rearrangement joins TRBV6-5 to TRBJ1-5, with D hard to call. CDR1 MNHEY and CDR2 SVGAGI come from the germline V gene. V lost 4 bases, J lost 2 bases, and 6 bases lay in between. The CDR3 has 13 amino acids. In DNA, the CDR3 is TGTGCCAGCAGTTCAGGACGCAATCAGCCCCAGCATTTT. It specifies CASSSGRNQPQHF.

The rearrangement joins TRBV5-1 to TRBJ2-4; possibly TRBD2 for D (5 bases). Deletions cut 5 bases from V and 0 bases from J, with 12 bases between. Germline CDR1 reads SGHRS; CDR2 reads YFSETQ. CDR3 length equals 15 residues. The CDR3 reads CASRETILAKNIQYF. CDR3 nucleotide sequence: TGCGCCAGCAGGGAGACTATACTAGCCAAAAACATTCAGTACTTC.

The CDR3 DNA follows: TGTGCCAGCATCCATGGCGGGACAGGGAATAGTGAGCAGTTCTTC. The encoded protein is CASIHGGTGNSEQFF. The chain joins TRBV6-1 to TRBJ2-1, with 9 bases lining up with TRBD1. V was clipped by 7 bases and J by 9 bases; unmatched bases: 13. This CDR3 has 15 amino acids. Germline assignment: CDR1 MNHNS and CDR2 SASEGT.

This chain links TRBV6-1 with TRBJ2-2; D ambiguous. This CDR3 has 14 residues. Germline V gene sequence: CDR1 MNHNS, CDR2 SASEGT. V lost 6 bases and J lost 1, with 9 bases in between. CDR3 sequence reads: CASRIEQNTGELFF. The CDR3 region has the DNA TGTGCCAGCAGGATCGAACAGAACACCGGGGAGCTGTTTTTT.

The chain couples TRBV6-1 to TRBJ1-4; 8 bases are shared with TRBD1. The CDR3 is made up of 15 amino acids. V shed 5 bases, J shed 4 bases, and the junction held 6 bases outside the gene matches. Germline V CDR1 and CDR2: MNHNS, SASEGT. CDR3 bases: TGTGCCAGCAGTCCAGGGGACAGGATTAATGAAAAACTGTTTTTT. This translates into CASSPGDRINEKLFF.

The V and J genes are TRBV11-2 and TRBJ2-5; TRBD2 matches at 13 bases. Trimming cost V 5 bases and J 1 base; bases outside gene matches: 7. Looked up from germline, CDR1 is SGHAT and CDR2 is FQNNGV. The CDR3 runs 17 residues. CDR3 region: CASSAGTSGAPQETQYF. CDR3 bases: TGTGCCAGCAGCGCAGGGACTAGCGGGGCCCCCCAAGAGACCCAGTACTTC.

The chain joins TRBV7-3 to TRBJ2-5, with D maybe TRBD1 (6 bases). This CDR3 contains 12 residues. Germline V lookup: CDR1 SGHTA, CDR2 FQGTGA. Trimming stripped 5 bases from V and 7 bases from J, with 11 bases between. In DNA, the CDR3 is TGTGCCAGCAGCCTTGTAGGGGGGACCCAGTACTTC. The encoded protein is CASSLVGGTQYF.

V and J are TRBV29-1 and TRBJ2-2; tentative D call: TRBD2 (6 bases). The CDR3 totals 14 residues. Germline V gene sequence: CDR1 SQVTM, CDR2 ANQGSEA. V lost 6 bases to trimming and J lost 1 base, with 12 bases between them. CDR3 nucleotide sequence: TGCAGCGTAGTCGGGAGTCGGAACACCGGGGAGCTGTTTTTT. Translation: CSVVGSRNTGELFF.

For the CDR3, the DNA is TGCGCCAGCAGTACACCGGGGACAGGAATCGACGAGCAGTACTTC. Amino acids: CASSTPGTGIDEQYF. The V gene is TRBV5-1, the J gene TRBJ2-7; 8 bases line up with TRBD1. This CDR3 is built from 15 residues. V shed 5 bases, J shed 5 bases, and the junction held 12 bases outside the gene matches. Germline CDR1 reads SGHRS; CDR2 reads YFSETQ.

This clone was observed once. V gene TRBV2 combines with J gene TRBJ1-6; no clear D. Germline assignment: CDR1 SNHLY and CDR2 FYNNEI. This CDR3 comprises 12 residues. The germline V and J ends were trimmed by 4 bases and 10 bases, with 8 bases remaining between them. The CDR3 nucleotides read TGTGCCAGCAGTGGTCCGAGCTCACCCCTCCACTTT. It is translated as CASSGPSSPLHF.

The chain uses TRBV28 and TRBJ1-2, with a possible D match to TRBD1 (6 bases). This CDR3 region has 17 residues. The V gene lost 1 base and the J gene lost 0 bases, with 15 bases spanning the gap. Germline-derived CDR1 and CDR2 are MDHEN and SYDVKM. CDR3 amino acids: CASSLSRGAPANYGYTF. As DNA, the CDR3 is TGTGCCAGCAGTTTATCCAGGGGAGCGCCAGCTAACTATGGCTACACCTTC.

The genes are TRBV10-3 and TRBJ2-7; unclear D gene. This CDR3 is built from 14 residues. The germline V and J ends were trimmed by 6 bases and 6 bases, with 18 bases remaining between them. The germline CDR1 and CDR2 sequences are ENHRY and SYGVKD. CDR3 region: CAIRGLAASGEQYF. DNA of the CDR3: TGTGCCATCAGGGGGTTGGCCGCGTCCGGCGAGCAGTACTTC.

This chain's CDR3 is CASSITGLNNQPQHF. CDR3 coding DNA: TGTGCCAGCAGCATAACAGGGTTGAACAATCAGCCCCAGCATTTT. The gene calls are TRBV7-2 and TRBJ1-5, with TRBD1 as a possible D gene (6 bases). This CDR3 spans 15 amino acids. V lost 5 bases and J 3 bases, leaving 14 bases between the germline ends. In germline, CDR1 is SGHTA, CDR2 FQGNSA.

The DNA for the CDR3 is TGCGCCAGCAGCTGGGACAACCTGAGTGCTGGCTACACCTTC. Its protein is CASSWDNLSAGYTF. The chain employs TRBV5-1 and TRBJ1-2, with D perhaps TRBD1 (6 bases). The V end lost 3 bases, the J end lost 7 bases, and 16 bases lay between the germline ends. The CDR3 length is 14 residues. Germline CDR1 SGHRS, CDR2 YFSETQ.

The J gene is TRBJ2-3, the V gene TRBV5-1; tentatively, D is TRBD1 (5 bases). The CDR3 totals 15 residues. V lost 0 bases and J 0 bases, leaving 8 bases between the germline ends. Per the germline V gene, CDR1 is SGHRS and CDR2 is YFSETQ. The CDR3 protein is CASSLAQESTDTQYF. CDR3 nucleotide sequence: TGCGCCAGCAGCTTGGCACAGGAGAGCACAGATACGCAGTATTTT. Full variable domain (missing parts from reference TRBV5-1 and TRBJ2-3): KAGVTQTPRYLIKTRGQQVTLSCSPISGHRSVSWYQQTPGQGLQFLFEYFSETQRNKGNFPGRFSGRQFSNSRSEMNVSTLELGDSALYLCASSLAQESTDTQYFGPGTRLTVL.

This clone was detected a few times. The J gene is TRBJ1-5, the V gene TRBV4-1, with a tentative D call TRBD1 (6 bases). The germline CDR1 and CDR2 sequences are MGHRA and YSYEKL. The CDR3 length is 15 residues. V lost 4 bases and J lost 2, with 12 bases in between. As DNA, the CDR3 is TGCGCCAGCAGCCCAGGGGCGACGGGCAATCAGCCCCAGCATTTT. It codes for CASSPGATGNQPQHF.

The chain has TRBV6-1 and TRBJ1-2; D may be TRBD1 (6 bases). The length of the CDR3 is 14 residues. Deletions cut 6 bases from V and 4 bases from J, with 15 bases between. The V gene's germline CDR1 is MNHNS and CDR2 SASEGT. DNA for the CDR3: TGTGCCAGCAGGAGCTTGATGGGGGCCTATGGCTACACCTTC. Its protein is CASRSLMGAYGYTF.

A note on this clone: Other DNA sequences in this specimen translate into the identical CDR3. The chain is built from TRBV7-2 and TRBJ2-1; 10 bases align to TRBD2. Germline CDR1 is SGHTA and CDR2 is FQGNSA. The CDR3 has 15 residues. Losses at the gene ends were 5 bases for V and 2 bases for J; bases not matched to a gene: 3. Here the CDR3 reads CASSPGLAAYNEQFF. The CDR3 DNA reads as TGTGCCAGCAGCCCAGGACTAGCGGCCTACAATGAGCAGTTCTTC.

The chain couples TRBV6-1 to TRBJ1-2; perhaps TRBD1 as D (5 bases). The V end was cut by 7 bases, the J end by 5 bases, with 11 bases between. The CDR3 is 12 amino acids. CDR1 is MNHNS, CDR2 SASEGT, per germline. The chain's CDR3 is CASTAGSYGYTF. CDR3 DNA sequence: TGTGCCAGCACGGCAGGGTCATATGGCTACACCTTC.